This T cell receptor beta chain appears in the sequencing data of a study of low-dose radiotherapy and immunotherapy resistance in tumors. In the study overall: Per fraction, Cohort 1 was given 0.5 Gy every 2 weeks, for a total of 6.5 Gy. Cohort 2, a group dosed every two weeks at 1 Gy per fraction, received 13 Gy in total over 26 weeks. A daily 300 mg dose of oral aspirin was taken by patients for four cycles from cycle 1 day 1.

First-strand cDNA used TRAV- and TRBV-specific primers, covering alpha and beta chains. It was with a constant-region primer and a V-primer adapter that TCRs were amplified over approximately 18 PCR cycles. TCRdb ran MiXCR on the reads and lists one entry per CDR3 protein. Among approximately 84,000 distinct CDR3 sequences listed, 18% were seen once. The CDR3 has 15 residues. J was trimmed by 6 bases and V by 2 bases; bases with no gene match: 8. The germline V gene has CDR1 GTSNPN and CDR2 SVGIG (reference sequence). The time point was: before trial treatment. This clonotype was counted a few times. The sample here was PBMCs, taken before treatment. V usage is TRBV30 and J usage is TRBJ2-1; 9 nucleotides line up with TRBD2. This receptor was taken from a male donor with prostate cancer. Here the CDR3 reads CAWSPASGGRNEQFF. CDR3 coding DNA: TGTGCCTGGAGTCCTGCAAGCGGGGGGCGCAATGAGCAGTTCTTC.